This is a list of T cell receptor beta chains from one sample in a study of blood T cell repertoires in COVID-19. Here immunoSEQ multiplex PCR was the method, and the copy in TCRdb shows in-frame clones only, minus some. The sample lists about 59,000 clones; roughly 87% were seen once. Sequencing was carried out using peripheral blood. The source is a man older than 75 in a cohort sampled during active COVID-19. CDR3s leave out the opening cysteine and the closing phenylalanine or tryptophan. Each record gives: V gene, CDR3 length, clone size, CDR3 protein. Clone size appears in some rows only: once, few, many, or a class for an expanded clone.

TRBV10-2,14,-,ASSESMTGGQDGYT
TRBV29-1,13,-,SALNPPGGTDTQY
TRBV7-6,13,once,ASSPLGSRNNEQF
TRBV19,13,-,ASSAGQGGTDTQY
TRBV14,12,-,ASSQVGLGYGYT
TRBV27,14,-,ASSLVGLPSSYEQY
TRBV15,14,-,ATSRGTSGNTGELF
TRBV30,15,-,AWSVGLQVPSTDTQY
TRBV5-4,13,-,ASSQIGTTGSPLH
TRBV5-1,14,-,ASSLAAGGVAYGYT
TRBV3-1/TRBV3-2,14,-,ASSYQLSGRPNEQF
TRBV12-5,13,once,ASGLVPGQVYGYT
TRBV5-4,11,-,ASTGGGYNEQF
TRBV27,12,-,ASTLGAGDTEAF
TRBV2,15,-,ASSTTRTGGRADTQY
TRBV29-1,12,once,SVGTTVSGNTIY
TRBV11-2,12,few,ASSLELASNEQF
TRBV29-1,12,-,SVSSTGVHHEQY
TRBV25-1,11,-,ASSEQGRETQY
TRBV7-6,13,-,ASSLRHEYTDTQY
TRBV3-1/TRBV3-2,14,-,ASSPGTAYGNTEAF
TRBV6-2/TRBV6-3,14,-,ASSRQTGKAPRGYT